This passage covers 7 T cell receptor beta chains from one sample sequenced in a study of long-term antiretroviral therapy in people with HIV. Assay version v3.0 of immunoSEQ was used, and it was run at survey level. TCRdb keeps only in-frame clones here, not all; method: immunoSEQ multiplex PCR. Of tens of thousands of clones listed, over 90% were seen once; the top ten hold 6.4%. Material: unsorted PBMCs, obtained approximately 6.3 years after starting antiretroviral therapy. Source of these receptors: a woman aged 40 to 50 with HIV.

CDR3 in amino acids: CASSVEAGATYNEQFF. CDR3 nucleotide sequence: TGTGCCAGCAGCGTAGAAGCGGGGGCGACCTACAATGAGCAGTTCTTC. The V gene is TRBV9, the J gene TRBJ2-1; 8 bases are shared with TRBD2. V shed 0 bases and J 2 bases; nucleotides not matched to a gene: 4. The CDR3 consists of 16 residues. CDR1 is SGDLS and CDR2 is YYNGEE in the germline V gene.

The chain couples TRBV19 to TRBJ1-5, with 7 bases lining up with TRBD1. CDR1 and CDR2 from the germline V gene are LNHDA and SQIVND (reference sequence). The CDR3 totals 15 residues. Germline trimming cut 3 bases from V and 2 bases from J; bases unmatched to any gene: 4. The DNA of the CDR3 is TGTGCCAGTAGTATCCAGGGGACAGGCAATCAGCCCCAGCATTTT. Protein sequence: CASSIQGTGNQPQHF.

This chain uses TRBV29-1 with TRBJ1-1; the match to TRBD1 covers 12 bases. The CDR3 covers 16 residues. J gave up 3 bases and V 5 bases, and 10 bases lay outside the gene matches. The germline gives CDR1 SQVTM, CDR2 ANQGSEA. The CDR3 nucleotides read TGCAGCGTTCTCGGGACAGGGGGCCTGTCGCACACTGAAGCTTTCTTT. This codes for CSVLGTGGLSHTEAFF.

The chain employs TRBV5-1 and TRBJ1-2; D ambiguous. The CDR3 extends over 13 amino acids. CDR1 is SGHRS, CDR2 YFSETQ, per germline. V was cut by 5 bases and J by 7 bases, with 15 bases left in between. This CDR3 reads CASSLTEEGGYTF. The CDR3, as DNA: TGCGCCAGCAGTCTGACGGAGGAGGGTGGCTACACCTTC.

The V gene is TRBV5-6, the J gene TRBJ2-7, with D hard to call. CDR3 length: 14 residues. In germline, CDR1 is SGHDT, CDR2 YYEEEE. V lost 4 bases and J lost 4, with 15 bases in between. CDR3 in amino acids: CASSLTGSLYEQYF. The CDR3, as DNA: TGTGCCAGCAGCCTAACCGGGTCCCTGTACGAGCAGTACTTC.

The chain joins TRBV29-1 to TRBJ2-7; the D gene is possibly TRBD1 (6 bases). The CDR3 loop spans 15 amino acids. V shed 3 bases and J shed 0 bases, with 15 bases lying between them. Germline V gene lookup returns CDR1 SQVTM and CDR2 ANQGSEA. CDR3 bases: TGCAGCGTTGAGGGGACACGTTCGAGCTCCTACGAGCAGTACTTC. It translates to CSVEGTRSSSYEQYF.

The gene calls are TRBV9 and TRBJ2-3, with 10 bases lining up with TRBD2. In germline, CDR1 is SGDLS, CDR2 YYNGEE. This CDR3 has 16 amino acids. With V trimmed by 3 bases and J by 4 bases, 8 bases remained unmatched. CDR3 protein: CASSAGSGGVSDTQYF. As DNA, the CDR3 is TGTGCCAGCAGCGCAGGGAGCGGGGGGGTCTCAGATACGCAGTATTTT.